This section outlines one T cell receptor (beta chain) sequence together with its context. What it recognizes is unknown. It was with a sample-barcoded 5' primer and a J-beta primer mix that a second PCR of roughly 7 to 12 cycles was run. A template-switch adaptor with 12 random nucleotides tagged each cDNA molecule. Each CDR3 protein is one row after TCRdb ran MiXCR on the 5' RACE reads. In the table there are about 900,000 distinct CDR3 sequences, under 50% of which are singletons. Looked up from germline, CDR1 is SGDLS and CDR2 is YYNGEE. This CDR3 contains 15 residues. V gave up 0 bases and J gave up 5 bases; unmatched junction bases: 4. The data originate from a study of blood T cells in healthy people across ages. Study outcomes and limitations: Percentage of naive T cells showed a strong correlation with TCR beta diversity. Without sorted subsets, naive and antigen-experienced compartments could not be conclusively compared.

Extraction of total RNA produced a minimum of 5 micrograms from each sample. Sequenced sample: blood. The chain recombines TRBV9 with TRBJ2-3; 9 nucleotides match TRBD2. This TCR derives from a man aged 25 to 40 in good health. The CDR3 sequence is CASSVEAGGRDTQYF. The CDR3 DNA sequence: TGTGCCAGCAGCGTAGAAGCGGGGGGCAGAGATACGCAGTATTTT.